Listed below are T cell receptor beta chains from one sample, sequenced in a study of Graves' ophthalmopathy and Graves' hyperthyroidism. MiXCR was run by TCRdb on the multiplex PCR reads, yielding one entry per CDR3 protein. The table shows 150,000 to 200,000 distinct CDR3 sequences, with 30% to 45% occurring only once. Sequencing was carried out using peripheral blood. All receptors come from a woman aged 40 to 55 with Graves' ophthalmopathy. Each CDR3 is given with its conserved first and last residue. D genes are given only for firm matches. Rows may omit the clone size; those that give it use once, few, many or a size class.

TRBD1	15	TRBV20-1	many	TRBJ1-3	TGCAGTGCTAGACGGGAGGGGGCCGTTGGAAACACCATATATTTT	CSARREGAVGNTIYF
NA	15	TRBV6-1	few	TRBJ1-1	TGTGCCACGGGTAACGACAGAACGTGGAACACTGAAGCTTTCTTT	CATGNDRTWNTEAFF
NA	13	TRBV10-3	NA	TRBJ1-1	TGTGCCATCAGGATACAGGGGAACACTGAAGCTTTCTTT	CAIRIQGNTEAFF
NA	12	TRBV5-4	many	TRBJ1-1	TGTGCCAGCAGCTCGTCGGAGACTGAAGCTTTCTTT	CASSSSETEAFF
NA	13	TRBV12-3/TRBV12-4	many	TRBJ1-5	TGTGCCAGCACCTCCGTGGGCAATCAGCCCCAGCATTTT	CASTSVGNQPQHF
NA	11	TRBV20-1	many	TRBJ1-2	TGCAGTGCCCCGGGACCGAGCCCCTACACCTTC	CSAPGPSPYTF
NA	14	TRBV6-2/TRBV6-3	NA	TRBJ2-7	TGTGCCAGTACTCTAACGGGACTGCTTTGGGAGCAGTACTTC	CASTLTGLLWEQYF
NA	13	TRBV7-6	many	TRBJ2-7	TGTGCCAGCAGCTCCCTGGAGAACGCCGAGCAGTACTTC	CASSSLENAEQYF
NA	12	TRBV20-1	many	TRBJ1-2	TGCAGTGCTGTGGACAGTAACTATGGCTACACCTTC	CSAVDSNYGYTF
NA	12	TRBV30	NA	TRBJ2-7	TGTGCCTGGAGTGTACAGCCTTACGAGCAGTACTTC	CAWSVQPYEQYF
NA	12	TRBV13	many	TRBJ1-2	TGTGCCAGCAGCTCGACCCCGGTTGGCTACACCTTC	CASSSTPVGYTF
TRBD1	18	TRBV6-2/TRBV6-3	NA	TRBJ2-7	TGTGCCAGCAGTTACTCGAAGGGACAGGGTACAAGATCCTACGAGCAGTACTTC	CASSYSKGQGTRSYEQYF